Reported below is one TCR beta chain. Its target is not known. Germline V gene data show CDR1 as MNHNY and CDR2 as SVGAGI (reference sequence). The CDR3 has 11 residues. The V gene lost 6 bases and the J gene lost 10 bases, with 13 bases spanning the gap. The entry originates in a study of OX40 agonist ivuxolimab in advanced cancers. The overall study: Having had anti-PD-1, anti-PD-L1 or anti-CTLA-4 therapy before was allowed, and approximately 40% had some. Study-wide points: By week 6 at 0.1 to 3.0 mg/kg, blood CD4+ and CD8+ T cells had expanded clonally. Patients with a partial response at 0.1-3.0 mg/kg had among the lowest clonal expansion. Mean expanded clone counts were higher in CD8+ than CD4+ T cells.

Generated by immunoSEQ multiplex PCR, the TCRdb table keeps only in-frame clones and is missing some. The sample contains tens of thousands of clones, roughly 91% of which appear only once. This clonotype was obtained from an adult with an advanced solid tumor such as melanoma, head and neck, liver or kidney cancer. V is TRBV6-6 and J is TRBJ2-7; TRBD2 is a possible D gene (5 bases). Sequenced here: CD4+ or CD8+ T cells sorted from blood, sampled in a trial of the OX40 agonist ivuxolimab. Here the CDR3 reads CASSLEGRQYF. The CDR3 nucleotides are TGTGCCAGCAGCCTCGAGGGCCGACAGTACTTC.